The TCR beta chain described here comes from a study of long-term antiretroviral therapy in people with HIV. Study conclusions and caveats: The clones with expansion before ART were dominant in the repertoire at all time points.

As to this clone: Its antigen is still unknown.

Deletions cut 1 base from V and 3 bases from J, with 9 bases between. The CDR3 spans 15 residues. The germline gives CDR1 SGHTA, CDR2 FQGTGA. Per donor, at least one pre-ART and at least two post-ART PBMC samples were obtained. The assay, immunoSEQ v3.0, was run at survey level. Only in-frame clones appear in the TCRdb table, and some are missing; sequencing was by immunoSEQ multiplex PCR. The data show 20,000 to 25,000 clones, about four fifths seen once. This clonotype was sampled from a young man with HIV. The V gene is TRBV7-3, the J gene TRBJ1-4; D gene unclear. The source was unsorted PBMCs, collected 1.5 years after starting antiretroviral therapy. This CDR3 reads CASSLRGIPNEKLFF. CDR3 nucleotides: TGTGCCAGCAGCTTAAGAGGGATCCCTAATGAAAAACTGTTTTTT.